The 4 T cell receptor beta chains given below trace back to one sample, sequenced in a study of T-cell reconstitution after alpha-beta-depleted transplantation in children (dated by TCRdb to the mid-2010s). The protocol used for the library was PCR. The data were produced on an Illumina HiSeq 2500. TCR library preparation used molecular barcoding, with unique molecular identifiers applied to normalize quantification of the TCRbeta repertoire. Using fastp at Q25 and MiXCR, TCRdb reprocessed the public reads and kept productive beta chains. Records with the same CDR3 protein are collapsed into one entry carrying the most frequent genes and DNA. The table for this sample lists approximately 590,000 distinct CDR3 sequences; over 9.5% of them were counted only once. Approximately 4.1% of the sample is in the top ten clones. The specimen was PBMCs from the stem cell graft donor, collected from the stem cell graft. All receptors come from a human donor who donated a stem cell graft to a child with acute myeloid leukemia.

CDR3 nucleotides: TGTGCCAGCAGCTTGATGAAGGGGGGCTACAATGAGCAGTTCTTC. Encoded protein: CASSLMKGGYNEQFF. J is TRBJ2-1 and V is TRBV5-6; the D call may be TRBD1 or TRBD2 (6 bases each). Germline assignment: CDR1 SGHDT and CDR2 YYEEEE. The CDR3 contains 15 residues. The V gene lost 1 base and the J gene lost 3 bases, with 11 bases spanning the gap. Filled out from reference TRBV5-6 and TRBJ2-1, the complete variable domain reads DAGVTQSPTHLIKTRGQQVTLRCSPKSGHDTVSWYQQALGQGPQFIFQYYEEEERQRGNFPDRFSGHQFPNYSSELNVNALLLGDSALYLCASSLMKGGYNEQFFGPGTRLTVL.

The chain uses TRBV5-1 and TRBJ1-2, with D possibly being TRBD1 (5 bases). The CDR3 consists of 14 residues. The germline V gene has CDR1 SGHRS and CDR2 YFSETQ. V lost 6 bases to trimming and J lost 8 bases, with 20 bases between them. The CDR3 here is CASTGQGSSGGYTF. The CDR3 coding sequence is TGCGCCAGCACCGGACAAGGTTCTTCTGGAGGCTACACCTTC.

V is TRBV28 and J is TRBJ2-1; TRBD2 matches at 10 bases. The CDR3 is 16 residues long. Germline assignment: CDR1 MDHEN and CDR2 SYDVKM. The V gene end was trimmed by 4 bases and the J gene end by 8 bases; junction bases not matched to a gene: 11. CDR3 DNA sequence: TGTGCCAGCAGTTCCCCCCGCCTAGCGGGAGATCATGAGCAGTTCTTC. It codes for CASSSPRLAGDHEQFF.

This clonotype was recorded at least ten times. CDR3 protein: CASSRGGTSVYNEQFF. The CDR3 DNA reads TGTGCCAGCAGCCGGGGTGGGACTAGCGTATACAATGAGCAGTTCTTC. The V call is TRBV7-9, the J call TRBJ2-1; 10 bases fit TRBD2. CDR1 and CDR2 (germline): SEHNR, FQNEAQ (reference sequence). The junction had 8 bases not matched to a gene; V was cut back by 5 bases and J by 4 bases. The CDR3 consists of 16 residues.